A selection of T cell receptor beta chains follows, all from one sample in a study of cytomegalovirus exposure and HLA in healthy donors. This table comes from immunoSEQ multiplex PCR, and its TCRdb copy is limited to in-frame clones, with some not included. The repertoire has about 140,000 clones, 79% of them found once; the top ten carry approximately 1%. The specimen sequenced was PBMCs. Source of these receptors: a man in his late teens or twenties in good health and CMV-seronegative. Each CDR3 is given with its conserved first and last residue. A D gene is named only where the DNA matches it firmly. Size values are once, few and many counts, or a class for expanded clones, and some rows have none.

CDR3 length,D gene,clone size,V gene,J gene,CDR3 DNA,CDR3 protein
15,-,-,TRBV29-1,TRBJ1-3,TGCAGCGTTGATTGGCGGGGACCTGGTGGAAACACCATATATTTT,CSVDWRGPGGNTIYF
14,TRBD1,few,TRBV7-2,TRBJ1-4,TGTGCCAGCAGCCTCGACAGGGGCTTTGAAAAACTGTTTTTT,CASSLDRGFEKLFF
15,TRBD2,once,TRBV9,TRBJ2-1,TGTGCCAGCAGCCAACACGCGGGGGGCCCCGATGAGCAGTTCTTC,CASSQHAGGPDEQFF
14,TRBD2,-,TRBV2,TRBJ2-5,TGTGCCAGCAGAGCGGGGTTCGGCGGGGAGGCCCAGTACTTC,CASRAGFGGEAQYF
16,TRBD1,-,TRBV6-5,TRBJ1-2,TGTGCCAGCAGTTACCAAAGGACAGGGGGCAGCTATGGCTACACCTTC,CASSYQRTGGSYGYTF
13,TRBD1,once,TRBV2,TRBJ2-7,TGTGCCAGCGGCCGGGACAGCTCTGACGAGCAGTACTTC,CASGRDSSDEQYF
12,-,-,TRBV25-1,TRBJ1-1,TGTGCCAGCAGTGACGGGGGGACTGAAGCTTTCTTT,CASSDGGTEAFF
16,-,-,TRBV7-2,TRBJ1-1,TGTGCCAGCAGCTTAATGGGGGCCAACGGTAGGACTGAAGCTTTCTTT,CASSLMGANGRTEAFF
15,-,-,TRBV5-6,TRBJ1-2,TGTGCCAGCACCCGTCGCGGGGCGCTTTTCTATGGCTACACCTTC,CASTRRGALFYGYTF
14,-,-,TRBV10-3,TRBJ2-7,TGTGCCATCAGTGAGTCAGGACAATCCTACGAGCAGTACTTC,CAISESGQSYEQYF
16,TRBD1,-,TRBV7-2,TRBJ1-5,TGTGCCAGCAGCTTAGCCCGAGGACAGGGCGGACAGCCCCAGCATTTT,CASSLARGQGGQPQHF
14,TRBD1,-,TRBV6-1,TRBJ2-3,TGTGCCAGCACCAGGACAGGGAAGGAAGATACGCAGTATTTT,CASTRTGKEDTQYF
13,TRBD1,-,TRBV29-1,TRBJ2-3,TGCAGCGTGAGATTTACACAGGGGGGTACGCAGTATTTT,CSVRFTQGGTQYF
18,TRBD2,-,TRBV7-9,TRBJ2-5,TGTGCCAGCAGCTTAGCGAAGACTGGAGGACTAGCCGCAGGGACCCAGTACTTC,CASSLAKTGGLAAGTQYF
15,-,-,TRBV7-8,TRBJ2-7,TGTGCCAGCAGCGGCCCGGAACAGGGTCCCTACGAGCAGTACTTC,CASSGPEQGPYEQYF
14,-,once,TRBV7-2,TRBJ1-1,TGTGCCAGCAGCACTCACCAGGGAAACACTGAAGCTTTCTTT,CASSTHQGNTEAFF
12,-,-,TRBV30,TRBJ2-7,TGTGCCTGGAGTGTAAATGGGCTCGAGCAGTACTTC,CAWSVNGLEQYF
10,-,few,TRBV2,TRBJ1-1,TGTGCCAGCAGGGGCCAGAGAGCTTTCTTT,CASRGQRAFF
14,-,-,TRBV6-6,TRBJ1-4,TGTGCCAGCAGCGAAACAGGGTTAAGTGAAAAACTGTTTTTT,CASSETGLSEKLFF
15,TRBD1,-,TRBV10-3,TRBJ2-5,TGTGCCATCAGCCCTGGACAGGGGGCAGGGGAGACCCAGTACTTC,CAISPGQGAGETQYF
14,TRBD1,-,TRBV7-2,TRBJ2-1,TGTGCCAGCAGCCCCATACAGGGGTTCAATGAGCAGTTCTTC,CASSPIQGFNEQFF
14,-,-,TRBV2,TRBJ1-2,TGTGCCAGCAGTGACCAGGGTGCTAACTATGGCTACACCTTC,CASSDQGANYGYTF
15,TRBD1,few,TRBV5-1,TRBJ1-1,TGCGCCAGCAGTCTCGGTACAGGGGTGAACACTGAAGCTTTCTTT,CASSLGTGVNTEAFF
13,-,-,TRBV7-2,TRBJ2-5,TGTGCCAGCAGCCTAGCTGTAAAAGAGACCCAGTACTTC,CASSLAVKETQYF
15,-,-,TRBV2,TRBJ2-7,TGTGCCAGCAGTGAAGCGTCTGCCAGTCCTTACGAGCAGTACTTC,CASSEASASPYEQYF
15,-,-,TRBV18,TRBJ2-3,TGTGCCAGCTCACCGAACAGTGAAAGGGGAGATACGCAGTATTTT,CASSPNSERGDTQYF
15,-,-,TRBV11-1,TRBJ1-2,TGTGCCAGCAGCCCCAGAGGAGGGGCGAACTATGGCTACACCTTC,CASSPRGGANYGYTF
13,TRBD1,-,TRBV29-1,TRBJ1-3,TGCAGCGTTGAACCTACCCCGGGACAGCCGGTATATTTT,CSVEPTPGQPVYF
14,-,-,TRBV19,TRBJ1-5,TGTGCCAGTAGTATGAGGGCCAGCAATCAGCCCCAGCATTTT,CASSMRASNQPQHF
13,-,-,TRBV19,TRBJ1-6,TGTGCCAGTAGTCAGGGGAAGAATTCACCCCTCCACTTT,CASSQGKNSPLHF